This passage covers 30 T cell receptor beta chains from one sample sequenced in a study of tissue T cells after allogeneic stem cell transplantation. Time point defined: mouse harvest day 14 after allogeneic transplant. Mouse grafts combined 10^7 T-cell-depleted bone marrow cells with 10^6 splenic CD5+ T cells. Only in-frame clones appear in the TCRdb table, and some are missing; sequencing was by immunoSEQ multiplex PCR. The sample carries more than 4,000 clones, roughly 50% recorded once. The sequenced material came from lymph node tissue. Source of these receptors: a female BALB/c mouse given C57BL/6 T cells with graft-versus-host disease after an allogeneic hematopoietic cell transplant.

This clone came up a few times. Gene and germline names: mouse. Coverage ceases 1 residue before the CDR3 finishes, and the germline J gene fills in the end. The chain links TRBV16 to TRBJ1-1; 8 bases line up with TRBD1. The CDR3 covers 13 residues. Germline V lookup: CDR1 SGHSA, CDR2 FRNQAP. V lost 4 bases, J lost 4 bases, and 2 bases stayed unmatched. Partial CDR3 DNA: TGTGCAAGCAGCTCACAGGGGGGCACAGAAGTCTTC. As protein: CASSSQGGTEVF. The whole CDR3 sequence is CASSSQGGTEVFF. The full variable domain, with the rest looked up from reference TRBV16 and TRBJ1-1, is NAGVIQTPRHKVTGKGQEATLWCEPISGHSAVFWYRQTIVQGLEFLTYFRNQAPIDDSGMPKERFSAQMPNQSHSTLKIQSTQPQDSAVYLCASSSQGGTEVFFGKGTRLTVV.

This clone was seen a few times. Mouse gene names and germline throughout. The read stops 1 residue short of the end of the CDR3; the missing end is completed from the germline J gene. The chain has TRBV3 and TRBJ2-2, with a weak D call TRBD1 (6 bases). CDR1 and CDR2 from the germline V gene are SNHLY and FYNGKV (reference sequence). This CDR3 contains 14 residues. Trimming stripped 3 bases from V and 2 bases from J, with 7 bases between. The sequenced CDR3 bases are TGTGCCAGCAGCTTTACAGGGAACACCGGGCAGCTCTAC. Protein: CASSFTGNTGQLY. Given in full, the CDR3 is CASSFTGNTGQLYF.

Regarding this clone: Gene names are the mouse ones. The read comes to an end 1 residue before the CDR3 does, leaving the germline J gene to fill in the end. This rearrangement joins TRBV26 to TRBJ2-7, with D unresolved. Germline-derived CDR1 and CDR2 are KGHPV and FQNQEV (reference sequence). Trimming shortened V by 2 bases and J by 3 bases, and 5 bases separated the two germline ends. CDR3 length: 12 amino acids. This chain's CDR3 is CASSLGDYEQYF. The CDR3 DNA, read in part, is TGTGCCAGCAGTCTGGGGGACTATGAACAGTAC.

The sample holds one count of this clone. The gene symbols are mouse symbols. The missing CDR3 end, 1 residue past where the read stops, is filled in from the germline J gene. V and J are TRBV3 and TRBJ2-2, with TRBD2 matching over 10 bases. CDR3 length equals 13 residues. Germline loops: CDR1 SNHLY, CDR2 FYNGKV (reference sequence). J was trimmed by 5 bases and V by 6 bases; bases with no gene match: 0. The DNA read from the CDR3 is TGTGCCAGCAGGGACTGGGGGACCGGGCAGCTCTAC. As protein: CASRDWGTGQLY. The CDR3 as a whole reads CASRDWGTGQLYF.

About this clone itself: One junction end does not reproduce the germline sequence, and a read error may be involved. Germline and genes here are mouse. The CDR3 extends 1 residue past the end of the read, so its final part is completed from the germline J gene. The chain employs TRBV13-3 and TRBJ1-3; D is perhaps TRBD1 (6 bases). CDR1 is NNHDY and CDR2 is SYVADS in the germline V gene. The CDR3 runs 15 residues. The part of the CDR3 DNA that was read is TGTGCCCGCAGTGGGGGGCCCCATTCCGGAAACACGCTCTAT. Translated, it gives CARSGGPHSGNTLY. The full CDR3 protein is CARSGGPHSGNTLYF.

This clone was counted between two and nine times. Mouse gene names and germline throughout. The read finishes 1 residue shy of the CDR3 end, and the germline J gene is used to complete it. The V call is TRBV12-1, the J call TRBJ1-4, with D possibly being TRBD1 (6 bases). Between the trimmed V and J ends, which lost 4 bases and 0 bases, there was a span of 11 bases. This CDR3 contains 15 residues. In germline, CDR1 is SGHSN, CDR2 HYEKVE. The chain's CDR3 is CASSPGQISNERLFF. The CDR3 bases that were read are TGTGCCAGCTCCCCGGGACAAATTTCCAACGAAAGATTATTT.

Turning to this clone: The genes and germline here are from mouse. The read ends 1 residue before the CDR3 terminus; that terminus is restored from the germline J gene. The chain has TRBV4 and TRBJ1-3, with 10 bases identical to TRBD1. Germline CDR1 and CDR2: LGHDT and YNNKQL (reference sequence). The V and J ends lost 4 bases and 4 bases, in that order; junction bases with no gene match: 4. The CDR3 is made up of 15 amino acids. CDR3 region: CASSLGQGRGNTLYF. The sequenced part of the CDR3 DNA is TGTGCCAGCAGCTTGGGACAGGGGAGAGGAAATACGCTCTAT.

This clone was found a few times. Mouse names are used for the genes. The observed sequence ends 1 residue before the CDR3 terminus, with the missing tail filled in from the germline J gene. The V call is TRBV12-2, the J call TRBJ1-3, with D hard to call. Germline V CDR1 and CDR2: SGHLS, HYDKME. The ends were cut back, 0 bases at V and 0 bases at J, with 5 bases in the middle. CDR3 size: 14 residues. The CDR3 is CASSLEGSGNTLYF. The CDR3 DNA, read in part, is TGTGCCAGCTCTCTCGAGGGTTCTGGAAATACGCTCTAT.

As for this clone: Gene names follow the mouse nomenclature. The read is 1 residue too short to cover the CDR3 end, so that end is filled in from the germline J gene. The rearrangement joins TRBV19 to TRBJ2-5; 8 positions agree with TRBD2. This CDR3 spans 16 amino acids. The germline CDR1 and CDR2 sequences are FNHDT and SITEND (reference sequence). Germline trimming cut 2 bases from V and 2 bases from J; bases unmatched to any gene: 7. The chain's CDR3 is CASSMWGGRAQDTQYF. CDR3 bases read: TGTGCCAGCAGTATGTGGGGGGGGCGCGCCCAAGACACCCAGTAC.

This clone ranks as medium-sized. Genes here carry mouse names. The read ends 1 residue early relative to the CDR3; the germline J gene fills the gap. Other DNA sequences in the sample encode the same CDR3. The chain employs TRBV26 and TRBJ1-2; TRBD1 might be the D (5 bases). Trimming stripped 2 bases from V and 2 bases from J, with 6 bases between. This CDR3 has 13 residues. The germline gives CDR1 KGHPV, CDR2 FQNQEV (reference sequence). CDR3 residues: CASSLGGNSDYTF. The sequenced CDR3 bases are TGTGCCAGCAGTCTGGGGGGGAACTCCGACTACACC.

This clone was counted a few times. A read error may be the cause here, since a much bigger clone is one base away. The listed genes are named as in mouse. The read ends 1 residue shy of where the CDR3 ends; the end is completed using the germline J gene. The sample has other DNA sequences that encode this CDR3 too. The gene calls are TRBV26 and TRBJ1-2, with D maybe TRBD1 (5 bases). The CDR3 is 13 amino acids. Between the trimmed V and J ends, which lost 2 bases and 2 bases, there was a span of 6 bases. CDR1 is KGHPV and CDR2 is FQNQEV in the germline V gene (reference sequence). The CDR3 sequence: CASSLGGNSDYTF. The DNA read from the CDR3 is TGTGCCAGCAGTCTGGGGGGTAACTCCGACTACACC.

This clone is categorized as medium-sized. Gene names denote mouse genes. The read gets to within 1 residue of the CDR3 end, and the germline J gene fills in the rest. The chain combines TRBV15 with TRBJ1-5, with TRBD1 identical over 8 bases. The J segment lost 6 bases and the V segment lost 6 bases, leaving 4 bases of the junction unmatched. CDR1 SGHND and CDR2 FRSKSL come from the germline V gene. This CDR3 has 13 amino acids. CDR3 sequence: CASRTGVSQAPLF. The sequenced part of the CDR3 DNA is TGTGCCAGCAGGACAGGGGTGAGCCAGGCTCCGCTT.

Turning to this clone: The genes and germline here are from mouse. Sequencing ends 1 residue short of the CDR3 end; the germline J gene provides the rest. V gene TRBV12-2 combines with J gene TRBJ1-4, with D unresolved. The ends were cut back, 0 bases at V and 0 bases at J, with 4 bases in the middle. The CDR3 covers 14 residues. The V gene's germline CDR1 is SGHLS and CDR2 HYDKME. Here the CDR3 reads CASSLDISNERLFF. The covered CDR3 bases are TGTGCCAGCTCTCTCGATATTTCCAACGAAAGATTATTT.

About this clone itself: Genes here carry mouse names. With the read ending 1 residue before the CDR3 end, the germline J gene is used to fill in that end. The chain carries TRBV5 and TRBJ2-5; 7 nucleotides align to TRBD2. The junction had 4 bases not matched to a gene; V was cut back by 0 bases and J by 4 bases. Germline CDR1 LGHNA, CDR2 YNLKQL (reference sequence). This CDR3 region has 15 residues. CDR3 region: CASSQDRLGEDTQYF. The DNA read from the CDR3 is TGTGCCAGCAGCCAAGATAGGCTGGGGGAAGACACCCAGTAC.

Of note for this clone: Mouse names are used for the genes. The read halts 1 residue ahead of the CDR3 end, with the missing end drawn from the germline J gene. This chain connects TRBV16 to TRBJ2-2; D is tentatively TRBD1 or TRBD2 (5 bases each). The ends were cut back, 4 bases at V and 13 bases at J, with 25 bases in the middle. CDR1 and CDR2 from the germline V gene are SGHSA and FRNQAP. This CDR3 region has 16 residues. CDR3 sequence reads: CASSSTGTGAGNTLYF. The covered CDR3 bases are TGTGCAAGCAGCTCGACCGGGACCGGGGCCGGAAACACGCTCTAC.

Regarding this clone: The gene names given are mouse names. From the germline J gene comes the end of the CDR3, since the read stops 1 residue before it. The rearrangement uses TRBV3 and TRBJ2-2; TRBD2 matches at 12 bases. Germline trimming cut 7 bases from V and 5 bases from J; bases unmatched to any gene: 5. The germline V gene has CDR1 SNHLY and CDR2 FYNGKV (reference sequence). The CDR3 has 15 amino acids. CDR3 DNA (partial): TGTGCCAGCACGACTGGGGGGGCAAGGACCGGGCAGCTCTAC. This sequence encodes CASTTGGARTGQLY. The full CDR3 reads CASTTGGARTGQLYF.

In the case of this clone: Genes here carry mouse names. The read gets to within 1 residue of the CDR3 end, and the germline J gene fills in the rest. The chain joins TRBV3 to TRBJ1-1, with unresolved D. The ends were cut back, 1 base at V and 3 bases at J, with 6 bases in the middle. CDR3 length equals 13 residues. Germline lookup yields CDR1 SNHLY and CDR2 FYNGKV (reference sequence). The sequenced CDR3 bases are TGTGCCAGCAGCTTAGGGAGAGACACAGAAGTCTTC. Translation gives CASSLGRDTEVF. The CDR3 in its entirety is CASSLGRDTEVFF.

Note on this clone: Gene names denote mouse genes. CDR3 DNA, as far as it was read: TGTGCCAGCAGTGATACCAGGAGCTCCTATGAACAGTAC. It is translated as CASSDTRSSYEQY. The whole CDR3 protein reads CASSDTRSSYEQYF. This sequence joins TRBV15 and TRBJ2-7; unclear D gene. Read data end 1 residue before the CDR3 end; the end is taken from the germline J gene. Germline CDR1 and CDR2: SGHND and FRSKSL. V lost 5 bases and J lost 0, with 11 bases in between. The CDR3 length is 14 residues.

This clone is judged large. Any gene name here is a mouse gene name. The CDR3 goes on 1 residue after the read ends, and that part is filled in from the germline J gene. The chain uses TRBV19 and TRBJ2-7; D may be TRBD2 (6 bases). Germline CDR1 reads FNHDT; CDR2 reads SITEND (reference sequence). This CDR3 has 12 amino acids. V lost 1 base to trimming and J lost 4 bases, with 6 bases between them. CDR3 DNA, as far as it was read: TGTGCCAGCAGTATAACTGGGTATGAACAGTAC. Protein sequence: CASSITGYEQY. The CDR3 reads in full as CASSITGYEQYF.

Of note for this clone: These gene names are mouse names. The read terminates 1 residue before the CDR3 end, so the remaining end is supplied by the germline J gene. The rearrangement uses TRBV14 and TRBJ2-7; 7 bases fit TRBD1. Unmatched junction bases numbered 6, after V lost 5 bases and J lost 4 bases. The CDR3 consists of 13 residues. Germline lookup yields CDR1 SGHDT and CDR2 FRDEAV. CDR3 in amino acids: CASSSDREYEQYF. Incomplete CDR3 DNA: TGTGCCAGCAGCTCCGACAGGGAATATGAACAGTAC.

The table lists this clone with a few counts. Gene names are mouse gene names. Sequencing ends 1 residue short of the CDR3 end; the germline J gene provides the rest. The chain links TRBV14 to TRBJ1-2; unclear D gene. The CDR3 covers 13 residues. The V and J ends lost 2 bases and 0 bases respectively, with 5 bases between them. Germline-derived CDR1 and CDR2 are SGHDT and FRDEAV. CDR3 bases read: TGTGCCAGCAGTTTAGGGCCAAACTCCGACTACACC. Its translation is CASSLGPNSDYT. The complete CDR3 protein is CASSLGPNSDYTF.

A word on this clone: Any gene name here is a mouse gene name. The read stops 1 residue short of the end of the CDR3; the missing end is completed from the germline J gene. J is TRBJ1-5 and V is TRBV24; 7 bases match TRBD1. The ends lost 6 bases at V and 2 bases at J; junction bases unmatched: 4. CDR1 is KGHTA, CDR2 FRNEEI, per germline. The CDR3 is 14 amino acids. CDR3 DNA (partial): TGTGCCAGCAGGAACGGGACAGACAACCAGGCTCCGCTT. It translates to CASRNGTDNQAPL. The entire CDR3 protein reads CASRNGTDNQAPLF.

Of note for this clone: The gene names here belong to mouse. The read ends 1 residue shy of where the CDR3 ends; the end is completed using the germline J gene. The chain carries TRBV13-3 and TRBJ1-2, with TRBD1 matching 11 bases. V lost 3 bases to trimming and J lost 3 bases; unmatched junction nucleotides: 1. Germline V CDR1 and CDR2: NNHDY, SYVADS. The CDR3 sequence is 14 residues long. Incomplete CDR3 DNA: TGTGCCAGCAGTGGGACAGGGGGCGACTCCGACTACACC. Protein: CASSGTGGDSDYT. The entire CDR3 protein reads CASSGTGGDSDYTF.

With regard to this clone: Gene names are the mouse ones. The CDR3 is cut off 1 residue early in the read; its end comes from the germline J gene. The J gene is TRBJ2-7, the V gene TRBV12-1; tentative D call: TRBD1 (5 bases). V lost 0 bases, J lost 6 bases, and 11 bases lay in between. This CDR3 has 13 amino acids. The germline gives CDR1 SGHSN, CDR2 HYEKVE. CDR3 protein: CASSLEQVVEQYF. CDR3 DNA, as far as it was read: TGTGCCAGCTCTCTCGAACAGGTGGTTGAACAGTAC.

Within the sample, this clone is large. Each gene name is a mouse one. Read sequence stops 1 residue before the CDR3 end, and the germline J gene provides the missing end. The chain recombines TRBV16 with TRBJ2-1, with D perhaps TRBD2 (7 bases). There are 15 residues in the CDR3. Germline-derived CDR1 and CDR2 are SGHSA and FRNQAP. The V and J ends lost 4 bases and 3 bases respectively, with 13 bases between them. The part of the CDR3 DNA that was read is TGTGCAAGCAGCTACCCTGGGGGCCTCTATGCTGAGCAGTTC. Encoded protein: CASSYPGGLYAEQF. The whole CDR3 protein reads CASSYPGGLYAEQFF. The full variable domain, with the rest looked up from reference TRBV16 and TRBJ2-1, is NAGVIQTPRHKVTGKGQEATLWCEPISGHSAVFWYRQTIVQGLEFLTYFRNQAPIDDSGMPKERFSAQMPNQSHSTLKIQSTQPQDSAVYLCASSYPGGLYAEQFFGPGTRLTVL.

This clone came up a few times. Germline and genes here are mouse. With the read ending 1 residue before the CDR3 end, the germline J gene is used to fill in that end. The chain recombines TRBV26 with TRBJ2-7; D ambiguous. Germline CDR1 is KGHPV and CDR2 is FQNQEV (reference sequence). The V end was cut by 2 bases, the J end by 0 bases, with 5 bases between. The CDR3 runs 13 residues. This CDR3 is CASSLTNSYEQYF. The sequenced CDR3 bases are TGTGCCAGCAGTCTGACCAACTCCTATGAACAGTAC.

A remark on this clone: The junction does not match germline at one end; this may be a read error. Gene names and germline refer to mouse. The read halts 1 residue ahead of the CDR3 end, with the missing end drawn from the germline J gene. The sample holds other DNA sequences that translate to the same CDR3. This chain uses TRBV16 with TRBJ2-7, with 10 nucleotides matching TRBD2. CDR3 length: 14 amino acids. CDR1 and CDR2 from the germline V gene are SGHSA and FRNQAP. The CDR3 protein is CASSADWGFHEQYF. The sequenced part of the CDR3 DNA is TGTGCCAGCAGCGCGGACTGGGGGTTCCATGAACAGTAC.

Concerning this clone itself: Genes and germline are mouse. The CDR3 end lies 1 residue beyond the end of the read and is filled in from the germline J gene. The rearrangement joins TRBV26 to TRBJ2-3; tentatively, D is TRBD1 or TRBD2 (6 bases each). In germline, CDR1 is KGHPV, CDR2 FQNQEV (reference sequence). Trimming removed 0 bases from V and 0 bases from J, with 13 bases in between. The CDR3 covers 17 residues. The part of the CDR3 DNA that was read is TGTGCCAGCAGTCTGTCGTCGGGGGCCGTAAGTGCAGAAACGCTGTAT. This sequence encodes CASSLSSGAVSAETLY. The whole CDR3 protein is CASSLSSGAVSAETLYF.

Comments on this clone: Germline and genes here are mouse. Read data end 1 residue before the CDR3 end; the end is taken from the germline J gene. J is TRBJ2-5 and V is TRBV13-1; D may be TRBD1 (6 bases). Germline V gene lookup returns CDR1 NSHNY and CDR2 SYGAGN. There are 14 residues in the CDR3. Trimming cost V 4 bases and J 3 bases, with 12 bases left between them. Incomplete CDR3 DNA: TGTGCCAGCAGTCCCGGGACAAATCAAGACACCCAGTAC. It specifies CASSPGTNQDTQY. The whole CDR3 protein is CASSPGTNQDTQYF.

The table lists this clone with a few counts. Gene names are the mouse ones. The read ends 1 residue early relative to the CDR3; the germline J gene fills the gap. This chain connects TRBV31 to TRBJ2-7; no clear D. There are 13 residues in the CDR3. Germline V lookup: CDR1 GKSSPN, CDR2 SITVG. The V gene lost 1 base and the J gene lost 4 bases, with 11 bases spanning the gap. The CDR3: CAWSPLQIYEQYF. CDR3 DNA, as far as it was read: TGTGCCTGGAGTCCCTTACAAATTTATGAACAGTAC.